Ten or more counts support the clone carrying this T cell receptor beta chain. What it binds is not known. The entry originates in a study of T cells in Graves' hyperthyroidism and ophthalmopathy. Turning to the study itself: Initial diagnosis, before any treatment, was when peripheral blood was collected.

Notes on the study in general: Progression to ophthalmopathy was predicted a median of about 6.6 months early.

The CDR3 regions of TCR beta were amplified from RNA transcripts. First-round RT-PCR targeting the TCR CDR3 was performed with the HTBI primer set. TCRdb recomputed calls from the multiplex PCR reads with MiXCR, one row per CDR3 protein. In the table there are about 380,000 distinct CDR3 sequences, approximately 14% of which are singletons. Hyperthyroidism patients were newly diagnosed, had disease duration under 2 months, and were aged 18 to 65 years. Fresh peripheral blood, roughly 9.6 ml, was the source of the PBMCs. This CDR3 has 13 amino acids. V was clipped by 4 bases and J by 0 bases, with 7 bases between them. Per germline, CDR1 DFQATT and CDR2 SNEGSKA (reference sequence).

Input material: blood. V is TRBV20-1 and J is TRBJ1-5; D remains ambiguous. The receptor comes from an older woman with Graves' hyperthyroidism. This CDR3 is CSATAYSNQPQHF. CDR3 sequence (DNA): TGCAGTGCTACGGCGTATAGCAATCAGCCCCAGCATTTT.